The clone carrying this T cell receptor beta chain was detected only once. Its antigen is still unknown. The source of the sample is a study of OX40 agonist ivuxolimab in advanced cancers. Study background: Six ivuxolimab dose levels, 0.01 to 10 mg/kg, were given intravenously every 2 weeks. Past anti-PD-1, anti-PD-L1 or anti-CTLA-4 therapy was accepted, and roughly 40% had received some.

Using immunoSEQ multiplex PCR, the repertoire was profiled, and TCRdb retains in-frame clones only, with some absent. This sample has some 51,000 clones; approximately 83% occur once, and the top ten carry 10% to 15%. Regarding the study as a whole: Among T cells, CD8+ cells averaged more expanded clones than CD4+ cells.

Germline-derived CDR1 and CDR2 are MNHEY and SVGAGI. The CDR3 runs 14 residues. V was clipped by 6 bases and J by 5 bases, with 16 bases between them. The chain couples TRBV6-5 to TRBJ1-1, with D possibly being TRBD1 (5 bases). The source is an adult with an advanced solid tumor such as melanoma, head and neck, liver or kidney cancer. The sequencing used CD4+ or CD8+ T cells sorted from blood, collected in a trial of the OX40 agonist ivuxolimab. CDR3 loop: CASSQDPGGTEAFF. For the CDR3, the DNA is TGTGCCAGCAGCCAGGATCCGGGGGGAACTGAAGCTTTCTTT.